The 30 T cell receptor beta chains below come from one sample, sequenced in a study of human T cells and chemical hapten exposure. TCRdb independently ran MiXCR on the RACE reads; one entry per CDR3 protein. The table records over 70,000 distinct CDR3 sequences, about a tenth of them present only once. Sample time point: patch test 3, about 24 weeks after DPC sensitization. Treatment meaning: therapeutic diphenylcyclopropenone sensitization with weekly scalp DPC. The material sequenced was whole blood, taken in connection with sensitization to the hapten diphenylcyclopropenone (DPC). These receptors were collected from a woman between 25 and 40 years old with alopecia areata. Some clones in this sample may be carry-over from other donors' samples.

This clonotype was counted ten times or more. The chain employs TRBV20-1 and TRBJ2-1; 8 bases are shared with TRBD2. This CDR3 contains 13 residues. The germline gives CDR1 DFQATT, CDR2 SNEGSKA (reference sequence). V lost 3 bases and J lost 8; bases outside the gene matches: 6. The CDR3 sequence is CSASRGGTDEQFF. Written as DNA, the CDR3 is TGCAGTGCTAGCCGGGGGGGGACGGATGAGCAGTTCTTC.

V usage is TRBV6-2 or TRBV6-3 and J usage is TRBJ2-7; D call uncertain. CDR1 and CDR2 (germline): MNHEY, SVGEGT. The CDR3 consists of 13 residues. Trimming cost V 7 bases and J 0 bases, with 10 bases left between them. CDR3 protein: CASTLPSSYEQYF. The CDR3 region has the DNA TGTGCCAGCACCCTACCGAGCTCCTACGAGCAGTACTTC.

This clonotype has a handful of counts. The chain links TRBV7-9 to TRBJ2-1; unclear D gene. This CDR3 is 12 amino acids long. In germline, CDR1 is SEHNR, CDR2 FQNEAQ (reference sequence). Deletions cut 5 bases from V and 5 bases from J, with 7 bases between. CDR3 bases: TGTGCCAGCAGCGTCCTTGACAATGAGCAGTTCTTC. Protein: CASSVLDNEQFF.

This chain uses TRBV29-1 with TRBJ2-2; D ambiguous. Germline values: CDR1 SQVTM, CDR2 ANQGSEA. The V end lost 1 base, the J end lost 6 bases, and 9 bases lay between the germline ends. This CDR3 has 13 amino acids. The CDR3 region is CSVEGLLAGELFF. CDR3 DNA: TGCAGCGTTGAAGGGTTGCTCGCCGGGGAGCTGTTTTTT.

This clonotype was counted a few times. This chain connects TRBV11-2 to TRBJ2-3, with D perhaps matching TRBD1 (7 bases). This CDR3 is 15 amino acids long. Germline V gene data show CDR1 as SGHAT and CDR2 as FQNNGV. The ends were cut back, 4 bases at V and 3 bases at J, with 14 bases in the middle. The CDR3 nucleotides read TGTGCCAGCAGCTCGACAGGGCGGGATACAGATACGCAGTATTTT. Its translation is CASSSTGRDTDTQYF.

The chain recombines TRBV28 with TRBJ2-1; D is unclear. This CDR3 has 14 residues. CDR1 is MDHEN, CDR2 SYDVKM, per germline. V was pared by 1 base and J by 1 base, with 5 bases between. CDR3 DNA: TGTGCCAGCAGTTTATCGCCTTCCTACAATGAGCAGTTCTTC. Protein: CASSLSPSYNEQFF.

This clonotype has ten or more counts. The chain is built from TRBV4-3 and TRBJ2-6; D unclear. This CDR3 is built from 17 residues. CDR1 and CDR2 from the germline V gene are LGHNA and YSLEER. Trimming took off 3 bases at V and 0 bases at J, with 12 bases between the two ends. The CDR3 DNA reads as TGCGCCAGCAGCCACTCCGGGTCAAACTCTGGGGCCAACGTCCTGACTTTC. Translation: CASSHSGSNSGANVLTF.

In its sample, this clonotype was seen many times. The rearrangement uses TRBV5-4 and TRBJ2-7; 7 bases are shared with TRBD1. CDR1 is SGHNT and CDR2 is YYREEE in the germline V gene (reference sequence). The length of the CDR3 is 15 residues. The trim removed 3 bases at V and 3 bases at J, leaving 9 bases unmatched. DNA of the CDR3: TGTGCCAGCAGCTGGGGGACAGAAGCCCACTACGAGCAGTACTTC. This gives the protein CASSWGTEAHYEQYF.

This clonotype has a handful of counts. This chain connects TRBV30 to TRBJ1-1, with D possibly TRBD1 on 5 matching bases. Trimming shortened V by 1 base and J by 4 bases, and 10 bases separated the two germline ends. The CDR3 is 13 amino acids. Germline V CDR1 and CDR2: GTSNPN, SVGIG (reference sequence). The CDR3 region is CAWSGQGGTEAFF. The CDR3 DNA is TGTGCCTGGAGTGGCCAGGGCGGCACTGAAGCTTTCTTT.

This clonotype was detected many times. The gene calls are TRBV6-2 or TRBV6-3 and TRBJ1-5, with 7 bases that match TRBD1. CDR3 length equals 15 residues. CDR1 is MNHEY and CDR2 is SVGEGT in the germline V gene. J gave up 6 bases and V 6 bases, and 11 bases lay outside the gene matches. CDR3 region: CASRSPGQSRQPQHF. The CDR3 bases are TGTGCCAGCAGGTCTCCGGGACAGAGTCGTCAGCCCCAGCATTTT.

This clonotype was seen many times. V usage is TRBV18 and J usage is TRBJ1-5, with 11 bases fitting TRBD1. V lost 3 bases and J lost 7; bases outside the gene matches: 5. The CDR3 is 15 residues long. Germline lookup yields CDR1 KGHSH and CDR2 LQKENI. The CDR3 coding sequence is TGTGCCAGCTCACCGTCGGGACAGGGGGTGCAGCCCCAGCATTTT. Translating gives CASSPSGQGVQPQHF.

This clonotype appeared many times. The chain has TRBV6-1 and TRBJ2-3; 9 nucleotides agree with TRBD2. Germline values: CDR1 MNHNS, CDR2 SASEGT. V dropped 4 bases and J dropped 2; count of bases not matched to a gene: 4. This CDR3 is built from 15 residues. The CDR3: CASSGSGGDTDTQYF. CDR3 sequence (DNA): TGTGCCAGCAGTGGTAGCGGGGGAGACACAGATACGCAGTATTTT.

This clonotype was seen only a few times. The chain couples TRBV7-2 to TRBJ1-2; D is unclear. The V gene lost 1 base and the J gene lost 2 bases, with 8 bases spanning the gap. The CDR3 sequence is 14 residues long. CDR1 is SGHTA and CDR2 is FQGNSA in the germline V gene. The CDR3 DNA is TGTGCCAGCAGCTTAGTAGCGGGAAACTATGGCTACACCTTC. Its translation is CASSLVAGNYGYTF.

J is TRBJ2-7 and V is TRBV29-1, with D hard to call. Trimming pared 4 bases from V and 0 bases from J, leaving 13 bases between. The germline gives CDR1 SQVTM, CDR2 ANQGSEA. The CDR3 extends over 14 amino acids. The DNA for the CDR3 is TGCAGCGTTGTCTCGGCAGGCAGCTCCTACGAGCAGTACTTC. Residues: CSVVSAGSSYEQYF.

This clonotype was recorded at least ten times. This chain joins TRBV4-2 and TRBJ2-1; 8 bases fit TRBD2. Germline V gene sequence: CDR1 LGHNA, CDR2 YNFKEQ. Losses at the gene ends were 0 bases for V and 3 bases for J; bases not matched to a gene: 7. This CDR3 region has 17 residues. This CDR3 reads CASSQETFGGVYNEQFF. The CDR3 DNA reads TGTGCCAGCAGCCAAGAGACGTTCGGGGGGGTCTACAATGAGCAGTTCTTC.

Ten or more counts support this clonotype. This sequence joins TRBV20-1 and TRBJ1-5; no clear D gene. Germline V gives CDR1 DFQATT, CDR2 SNEGSKA (reference sequence). Between the trimmed V and J ends, which lost 0 bases and 0 bases, there was a span of 6 bases. The CDR3 is 14 residues long. The CDR3 sequence: CSARDPNSNQPQHF. The CDR3 DNA reads TGCAGTGCTAGAGACCCTAATAGCAATCAGCCCCAGCATTTT.

The rearrangement uses TRBV20-1 and TRBJ2-5; TRBD2 agrees at 7 bases. This CDR3 has 13 residues. Germline V gene lookup returns CDR1 DFQATT and CDR2 SNEGSKA (reference sequence). V shed 6 bases and J 5 bases; nucleotides not matched to a gene: 9. In DNA, the CDR3 is TGCAGTGCCGGGACTAACTGGGGGGAGACCCAGTACTTC. Its translation is CSAGTNWGETQYF.

This clonotype turned up a few times. The rearrangement links TRBV6-6 to TRBJ1-5, with D possibly being TRBD1 (6 bases). Germline-derived CDR1 and CDR2 are MNHNY and SVGAGI (reference sequence). The CDR3 consists of 17 residues. Deletions cut 0 bases from V and 0 bases from J, with 12 bases between. The CDR3 nucleotides read TGTGCCAGCAGTTACTCAGGGGGAGCTAGTAGCAATCAGCCCCAGCATTTT. As protein: CASSYSGGASSNQPQHF.

As concerns this clonotype: This may come from a read error, since a much larger clone is one base off. The gene calls are TRBV18 and TRBJ2-3; D might be TRBD1 (7 bases). The CDR3 is 21 residues long. Germline CDR1 and CDR2: KGHSH and LQKENI. V was cut by 3 bases and J by 0 bases, with 28 bases left in between. CDR3 sequence (DNA): TGTGCCAGCTCACCTCGCGAAAATTCAGGGGGGCTAACCGGGAGCACAGATACGCAGTATTTT. Protein product: CASSPRENSGGLTGSTDTQYF.

CDR3 coding DNA: TGTGCCAGCAGCCAAGATCCCCAGCGGGGATACACCGGGGAGCTGTTTTTT. This encodes CASSQDPQRGYTGELFF. The chain combines TRBV3-1 with TRBJ2-2; 7 nucleotides match TRBD2. The CDR3 has 17 residues. Germline assignment: CDR1 LGHDT and CDR2 YNNKEL (reference sequence). V gave up 0 bases and J gave up 3 bases; unmatched junction bases: 7.

There are many counts of this clonotype. This rearrangement joins TRBV28 to TRBJ2-1, with 11 bases matching TRBD2. Looked up from germline, CDR1 is MDHEN and CDR2 is SYDVKM. The trim removed 5 bases at V and 9 bases at J, leaving 15 bases unmatched. The CDR3 has 17 amino acids. CDR3 residues: CASSPPFGSGGAGEQFF. DNA of the CDR3: TGTGCCAGCAGTCCACCCTTTGGTAGCGGGGGGGCTGGTGAGCAGTTCTTC.

V is TRBV6-5 and J is TRBJ2-4; D tentatively reads TRBD1 or TRBD2 (5 bases each). V was cut by 6 bases and J by 8 bases, with 14 bases left in between. Germline CDR1 MNHEY, CDR2 SVGAGI. The CDR3 sequence is 13 residues long. The CDR3 spells CASRGTSIDIQYF. For the CDR3, the DNA is TGTGCCAGCAGGGGGACCTCCATAGACATTCAGTACTTC.

The chain combines TRBV19 with TRBJ2-5; D unclear. This CDR3 has 14 amino acids. V was trimmed by 0 bases and J by 5 bases, leaving 10 bases between them. Germline values: CDR1 LNHDA, CDR2 SQIVND (reference sequence). The CDR3 region is CASSIDRSLETQYF. The CDR3 DNA follows: TGTGCCAGTAGTATAGATCGAAGCTTGGAGACCCAGTACTTC. Supplemented by reference TRBV19 and TRBJ2-5, the full variable domain reads DGGITQSPKYLFRKEGQNVTLSCEQNLNHDAMYWYRQDPGQGLRLIYYSQIVNDFQKGDIAEGYSVSREKKESFPLTVTSAQKNPTAFYLCASSIDRSLETQYFGPGTRLLVL.

Comments on this clonotype: Compared with germline, one end of the junction differs, possibly owing to a read error. The rearrangement joins TRBV4-3 to TRBJ1-2, with 8 nucleotides matching TRBD1. CDR1 is LGHNA, CDR2 YSLEER, per germline. There are 15 residues in the CDR3. In DNA, the CDR3 is TGCGCCAGCAGCCACAGGGGGCTAACTAACTATGGCAACACCTTC. Translating gives CASSHRGLTNYGNTF.

This clonotype was picked up many times. This sequence joins TRBV7-9 and TRBJ2-1; the match to TRBD2 covers 7 bases. CDR3 length: 14 residues. Germline lookup yields CDR1 SEHNR and CDR2 FQNEAQ (reference sequence). Trimming at V came to 5 bases and at J to 2 bases, leaving 3 bases not matched to a gene. The CDR3: CASSPTSAYNEQFF. The CDR3 DNA reads as TGTGCCAGCAGCCCCACTAGCGCCTACAATGAGCAGTTCTTC.

Many counts were recorded for this clonotype. This chain joins TRBV7-9 and TRBJ2-3; D is unclear. Trimming removed 2 bases at V and 4 bases at J, with 10 bases between. Germline values: CDR1 SEHNR, CDR2 FQNEAQ (reference sequence). The CDR3 spans 14 residues. CDR3 amino acids: CASSLPMNPDTQYF. DNA for the CDR3: TGTGCCAGCAGCTTACCGATGAACCCAGATACGCAGTATTTT.

This clonotype was detected only a few times. This chain joins TRBV5-6 and TRBJ2-3; TRBD2 aligns across 9 bases. V lost 1 base and J lost 0; bases outside the gene matches: 3. This CDR3 contains 16 residues. CDR1 and CDR2 from the germline V gene are SGHDT and YYEEEE. CDR3 nucleotide sequence: TGTGCCAGCAGCTTGCTGACTAGCGGAAGCACAGATACGCAGTATTTT. Amino acids: CASSLLTSGSTDTQYF.

This rearrangement joins TRBV5-6 to TRBJ2-3, with 8 bases matching TRBD2. CDR3 length: 15 amino acids. Germline V gene sequence: CDR1 SGHDT, CDR2 YYEEEE. V lost 1 base, J lost 3 bases, and 4 bases stayed unmatched. The CDR3 region is CASSLLGLATDTQYF. The DNA for the CDR3 is TGTGCCAGCAGCTTGTTAGGACTAGCTACAGATACGCAGTATTTT.

This chain uses TRBV7-9 with TRBJ2-5, with a possible D match to TRBD1 (7 bases). Germline CDR1 and CDR2: SEHNR and FQNEAQ (reference sequence). The CDR3 contains 15 residues. The germline V and J ends were trimmed by 5 bases and 9 bases, with 22 bases remaining between them. The CDR3 region is CASSPWRGPKGAQYF. For the CDR3, the DNA is TGTGCCAGCAGCCCCTGGAGGGGGCCTAAAGGGGCCCAGTACTTC.

Ten or more counts support this clonotype. The chain links TRBV7-2 to TRBJ2-1; weak D call: TRBD1 (7 bases). The CDR3 is made up of 14 amino acids. Trimming removed 4 bases from V and 5 bases from J, with 12 bases in between. CDR1 is SGHTA and CDR2 is FQGNSA in the germline V gene. The CDR3 here is CASSSGGLNNEQFF. For the CDR3, the DNA is TGTGCCAGCAGCTCAGGGGGGCTGAACAATGAGCAGTTCTTC.